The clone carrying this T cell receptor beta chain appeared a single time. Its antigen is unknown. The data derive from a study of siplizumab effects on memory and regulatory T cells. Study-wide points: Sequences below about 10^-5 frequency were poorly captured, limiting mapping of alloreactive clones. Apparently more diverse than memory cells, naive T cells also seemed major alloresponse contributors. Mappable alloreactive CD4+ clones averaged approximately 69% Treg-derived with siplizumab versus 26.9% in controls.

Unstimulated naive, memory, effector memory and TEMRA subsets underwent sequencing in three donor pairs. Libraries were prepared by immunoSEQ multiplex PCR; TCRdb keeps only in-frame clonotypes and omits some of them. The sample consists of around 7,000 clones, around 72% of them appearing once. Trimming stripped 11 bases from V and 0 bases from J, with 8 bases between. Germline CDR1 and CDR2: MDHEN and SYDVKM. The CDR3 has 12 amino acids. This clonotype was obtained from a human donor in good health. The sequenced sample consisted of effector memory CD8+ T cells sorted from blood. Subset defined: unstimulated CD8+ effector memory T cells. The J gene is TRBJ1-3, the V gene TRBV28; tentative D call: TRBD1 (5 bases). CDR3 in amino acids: CAAQGSGNTIYF. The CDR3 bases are TGTGCCGCCCAGGGCTCTGGAAACACCATATATTTT.